The source of this T cell receptor beta chain is a study of cytomegalovirus exposure and HLA in healthy donors. PCR primers comprised 60 Vbeta and 13 Jbeta primers. TCRdb's table, derived via immunoSEQ multiplex PCR, lists solely in-frame clones and lacks some. The repertoire holds 200,000 or so clones, with 70% as singletons. CDR3 length: 15 residues. Germline CDR1 and CDR2: LNHDA and SQIVND (reference sequence). The V end lost 1 base, the J end lost 4 bases, and 13 bases lay between the germline ends. The sequencing sample was made of PBMCs. The clonotype was recovered from a man in his forties or fifties in good health and CMV-seropositive. V gene TRBV19 combines with J gene TRBJ2-5; D is undetermined. CDR3 residues: CASSIGSYFTETQYF. The CDR3 DNA reads as TGTGCCAGTAGTATAGGATCATACTTCACAGAGACCCAGTACTTC.